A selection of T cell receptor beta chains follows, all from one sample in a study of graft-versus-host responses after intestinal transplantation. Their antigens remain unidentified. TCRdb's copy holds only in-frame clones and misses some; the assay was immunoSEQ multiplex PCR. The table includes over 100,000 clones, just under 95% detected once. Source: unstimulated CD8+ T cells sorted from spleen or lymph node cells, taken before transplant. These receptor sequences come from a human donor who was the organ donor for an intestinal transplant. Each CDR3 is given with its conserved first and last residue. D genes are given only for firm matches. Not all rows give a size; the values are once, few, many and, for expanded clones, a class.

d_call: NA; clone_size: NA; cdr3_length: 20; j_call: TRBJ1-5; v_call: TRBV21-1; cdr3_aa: CASSKDAGPLAGNSNQPQHF; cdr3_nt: TGTGCCAGCAGCAAAGATGCAGGCCCCCTTGCAGGGAATAGCAATCAGCCCCAGCATTTT
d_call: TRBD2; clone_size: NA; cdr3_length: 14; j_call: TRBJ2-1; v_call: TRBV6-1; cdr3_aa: CASTLAGAYNEQFF; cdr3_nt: TGTGCCAGCACCCTAGCGGGGGCGTATAATGAGCAGTTCTTC
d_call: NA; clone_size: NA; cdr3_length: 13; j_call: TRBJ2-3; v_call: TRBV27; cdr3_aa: CASSFENTDTQYF; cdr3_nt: TGTGCCAGCAGTTTTGAGAACACAGATACGCAGTATTTT
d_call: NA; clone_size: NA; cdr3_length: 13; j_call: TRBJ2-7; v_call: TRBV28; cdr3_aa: CASSFGFSYEQYF; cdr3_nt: TGTGCCAGCAGTTTCGGGTTTTCCTACGAGCAGTACTTC
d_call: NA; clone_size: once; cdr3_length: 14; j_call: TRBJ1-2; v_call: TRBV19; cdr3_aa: CASSNRDYLYGYTF; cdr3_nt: TGTGCCAGTAGTAACCGGGACTATCTCTATGGCTACACCTTC
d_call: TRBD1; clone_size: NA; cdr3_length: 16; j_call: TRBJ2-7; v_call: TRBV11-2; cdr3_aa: CASSSAPGQGAYEQYF; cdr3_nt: TGTGCCAGCAGCTCCGCCCCGGGACAGGGGGCATACGAGCAGTACTTC
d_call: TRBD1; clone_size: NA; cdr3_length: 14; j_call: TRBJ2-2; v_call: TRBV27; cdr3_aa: CASSPLTGPGELFF; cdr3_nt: TGTGCCAGCAGTCCCCTGACAGGGCCCGGGGAGCTGTTTTTT
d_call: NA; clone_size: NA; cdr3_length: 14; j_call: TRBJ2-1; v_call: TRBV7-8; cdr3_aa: CASSLARAYNEQFF; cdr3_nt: TGCGCCAGCAGCTTAGCTCGTGCCTACAATGAGCAGTTCTTC
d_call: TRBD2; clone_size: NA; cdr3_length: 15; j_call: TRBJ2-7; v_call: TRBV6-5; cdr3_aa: CASSTSAGGSNEQYF; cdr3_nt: TGTGCCAGCAGTACATCAGCGGGAGGGAGTAACGAGCAGTACTTC
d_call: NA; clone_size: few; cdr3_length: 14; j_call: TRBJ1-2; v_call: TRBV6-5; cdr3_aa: CASRYQGQLNGYTF; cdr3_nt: TGTGCCAGCAGGTACCAGGGGCAGCTCAATGGCTACACCTTC
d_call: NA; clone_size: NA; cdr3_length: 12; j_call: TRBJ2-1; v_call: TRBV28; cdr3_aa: CASSIGVSEQFF; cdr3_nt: TGTGCCAGCAGCATAGGGGTCTCGGAGCAGTTCTTC
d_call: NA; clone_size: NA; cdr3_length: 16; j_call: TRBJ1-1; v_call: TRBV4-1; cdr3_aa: CASSQVNPGANTEAFF; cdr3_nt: TGCGCCAGCAGCCAAGTTAATCCGGGAGCGAACACTGAAGCTTTCTTT
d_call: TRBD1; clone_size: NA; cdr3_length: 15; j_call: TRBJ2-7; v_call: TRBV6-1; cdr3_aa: CASSGGTEMPYEQYF; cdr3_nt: TGTGCCAGCAGTGGGGGGACAGAGATGCCCTACGAGCAGTACTTC
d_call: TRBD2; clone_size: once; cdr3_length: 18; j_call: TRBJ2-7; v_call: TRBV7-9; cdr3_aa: CASSLGLAGAQTSYEQYF; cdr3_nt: TGTGCCAGCAGCTTAGGCCTAGCGGGAGCTCAAACCTCCTACGAGCAGTACTTC
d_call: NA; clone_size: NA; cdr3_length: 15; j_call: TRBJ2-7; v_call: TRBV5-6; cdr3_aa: CASSAPSLGYYEQYF; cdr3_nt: TGTGCCAGCAGCGCCCCTTCCCTGGGATATTACGAGCAGTACTTC
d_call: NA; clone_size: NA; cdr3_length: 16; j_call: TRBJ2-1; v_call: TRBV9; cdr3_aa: CASSVYRQGWYNEQFF; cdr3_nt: TGTGCCAGCAGCGTATATCGGCAGGGATGGTACAATGAGCAGTTCTTC
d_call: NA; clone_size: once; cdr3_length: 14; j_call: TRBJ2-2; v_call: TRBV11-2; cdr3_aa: CASTEILHTGELFF; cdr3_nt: TGTGCCAGCACCGAGATTCTCCACACCGGGGAGCTGTTTTTT
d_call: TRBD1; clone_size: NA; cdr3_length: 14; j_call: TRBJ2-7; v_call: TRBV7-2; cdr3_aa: CASSLDGTGYEQYF; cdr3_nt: TGTGCCAGCAGCTTAGACGGGACAGGGTACGAGCAGTACTTC
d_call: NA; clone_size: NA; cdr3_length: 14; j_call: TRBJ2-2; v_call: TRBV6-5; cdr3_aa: CASSWLAPTGELFF; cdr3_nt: TGTGCCAGCAGTTGGCTAGCTCCCACCGGGGAGCTGTTTTTT
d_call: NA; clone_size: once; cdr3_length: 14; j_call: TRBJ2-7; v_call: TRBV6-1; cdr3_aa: CASIRGFIPYEQYF; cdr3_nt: TGTGCCAGCATAAGGGGTTTTATCCCCTACGAGCAGTACTTC
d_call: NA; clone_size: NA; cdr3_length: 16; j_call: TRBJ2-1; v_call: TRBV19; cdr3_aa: CASSINYHYSYNEQFF; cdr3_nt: TGTGCCAGTAGTATTAACTACCACTACTCCTACAATGAGCAGTTCTTC
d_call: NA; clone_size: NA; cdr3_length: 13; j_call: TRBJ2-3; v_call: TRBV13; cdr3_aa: CASSGTGEDTQYF; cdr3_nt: TGTGCCAGCAGCGGAACGGGTGAAGATACGCAGTATTTT
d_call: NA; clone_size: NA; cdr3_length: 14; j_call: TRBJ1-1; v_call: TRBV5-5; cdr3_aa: CASSLWGPNTEAFF; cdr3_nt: TGTGCCAGCAGCTTGTGGGGGCCGAACACTGAAGCTTTCTTT
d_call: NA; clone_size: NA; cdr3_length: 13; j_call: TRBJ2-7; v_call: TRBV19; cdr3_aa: CAKLTGPQNEQYF; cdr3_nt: TGTGCCAAACTAACCGGCCCTCAAAACGAGCAGTACTTC
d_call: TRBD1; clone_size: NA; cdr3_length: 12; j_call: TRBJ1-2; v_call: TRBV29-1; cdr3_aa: CSVFDRGYGYTF; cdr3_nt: TGCAGCGTTTTTGACAGGGGATATGGCTACACCTTC